Listed below are T cell receptor beta chains from one sample, sequenced in a study of human T cells and chemical hapten exposure. A single record per CDR3 protein comes from TCRdb applying MiXCR to the RACE reads. The sample includes 95,000 or so distinct CDR3 sequences, 11% seen only once; the top ten take about 3%. The sample here was whole blood, taken in connection with sensitization to the hapten diphenylcyclopropenone (DPC). The receptors were gathered from a woman between 40 and 50 years old with alopecia areata. Some clones in this sample may be carry-over from other donors' samples. CDR3s leave out the opening cysteine and the closing phenylalanine or tryptophan. Some rows have no size entry. The others give once, few or many, or a class for an expanded clone.

many,TRBV7-9,TRBJ2-3,ASSLSSGAPDTQY
many,TRBV11-2,TRBJ2-7,ASSAGQFYEQY
-,TRBV29-1,TRBJ1-6,SVAPDRGSPLH
many,TRBV29-1,TRBJ2-1,SVEDRASGGGAYNEQF
-,TRBV20-1,TRBJ2-7,RVSTGLGYEQY
-,TRBV12-3/TRBV12-4,TRBJ2-5,ASSQAQGSGEQETQY
many,TRBV29-1,TRBJ2-1,SVELHFSYNEQF
few,TRBV12-3/TRBV12-4,TRBJ2-7,ASSSSNRFTYEQY
-,TRBV4-3,TRBJ2-7,ASSRDREYEQY
many,TRBV30,TRBJ1-2,AWSGSGWGGYT
many,TRBV29-1,TRBJ2-5,SVEKGQGEMTSETQY
many,TRBV7-9,TRBJ2-5,ASSLAMSGLAGIKTQY
few,TRBV2,TRBJ2-1,ASNPGGNEQF
many,TRBV6-2/TRBV6-3,TRBJ2-7,AIRGGYEQY
few,TRBV11-3,TRBJ2-3,ASSYRGSVGTDTQY
many,TRBV30,TRBJ2-7,AWSWEGTARYEQY
many,TRBV5-4,TRBJ2-3,ASSNRLRRDTQY
few,TRBV20-1,TRBJ1-5,SAREPTGHQPQH
-,TRBV30,TRBJ2-6,AWIREEPSSGANVLT
few,TRBV6-2/TRBV6-3,TRBJ1-2,ASSAGTGDGYT
many,TRBV6-2/TRBV6-3,TRBJ2-7,ASSYSSGLTYEQY
many,TRBV6-2/TRBV6-3,TRBJ1-5,ASSYLDRGLQPQH
many,TRBV18,TRBJ1-1,ASPSSLDTEAF
-,TRBV6-2/TRBV6-3,TRBJ1-2,ASSPPRAVNYGYS
-,TRBV5-1,TRBJ2-1,ASSVLAESNEQF
many,TRBV5-1,TRBJ2-1,ASSLEPGLEGDEQF
-,TRBV20-1,TRBJ2-7,SNRAGTYEQY
many,TRBV29-1,TRBJ2-1,SVNRGAAYNEQF
few,TRBV21-1,TRBJ2-1,ASSVLADPGFNEQF
many,TRBV6-5,TRBJ1-2,ASSYSTPTTGYT
-,TRBV29-1,TRBJ1-1,SVGHPGGFTEAF
-,TRBV7-2,TRBJ2-1,ASSYRTSGIWNEQF
-,TRBV19,TRBJ1-1,ASSVEVNTEAF
-,TRBV27,TRBJ1-5,ASSGASWTQPQH
few,TRBV7-2,TRBJ1-4,ASSQGDYNEKLF
many,TRBV28,TRBJ1-3,ASINSGNTIY
many,TRBV29-1,TRBJ2-7,SVVSTGTGRGEQY
few,TRBV11-3,TRBJ1-2,ASSQGQTNDGYT
-,TRBV20-1,TRBJ2-3,SALRGANRITDTQY
few,TRBV5-1,TRBJ2-5,ASAGGGTQETQY
-,TRBV5-1,TRBJ2-5,ASSTPQGAGETQY
-,TRBV30,TRBJ1-1,AWNPGRVNTEAF
many,TRBV29-1,TRBJ1-1,SVEAGWNTEAF
-,TRBV3-1,TRBJ1-6,ASSHSSLTDNSPLH
-,TRBV5-6,TRBJ1-6,ASSLGGRSLH
few,TRBV5-1,TRBJ1-3,ASSLTSENTIY
few,TRBV3-1,TRBJ2-7,ASSQLTGYEQY
few,TRBV5-1,TRBJ2-3,ASSLARHSTDTQY
many,TRBV25-1,TRBJ1-2,ATEKIDRDSQKANYGYT